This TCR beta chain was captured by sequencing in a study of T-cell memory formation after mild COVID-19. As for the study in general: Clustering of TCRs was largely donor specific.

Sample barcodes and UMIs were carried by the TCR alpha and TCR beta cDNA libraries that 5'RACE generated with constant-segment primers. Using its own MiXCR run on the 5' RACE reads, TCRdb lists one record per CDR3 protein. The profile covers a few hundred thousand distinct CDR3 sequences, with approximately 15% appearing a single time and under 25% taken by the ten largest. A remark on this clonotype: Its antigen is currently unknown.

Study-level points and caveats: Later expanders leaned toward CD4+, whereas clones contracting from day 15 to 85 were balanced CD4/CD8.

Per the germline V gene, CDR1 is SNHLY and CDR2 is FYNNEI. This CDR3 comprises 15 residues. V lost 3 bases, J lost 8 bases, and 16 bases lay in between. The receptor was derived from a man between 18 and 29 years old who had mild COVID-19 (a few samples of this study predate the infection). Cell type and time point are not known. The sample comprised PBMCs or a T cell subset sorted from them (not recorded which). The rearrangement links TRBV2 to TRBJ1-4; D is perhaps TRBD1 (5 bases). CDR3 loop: CASSDHGAEEEKLFF. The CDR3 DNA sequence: TGTGCCAGCAGTGATCACGGGGCTGAGGAGGAAAAACTGTTTTTT.